The 24 T cell receptor beta chains below all came from one sample that was sequenced in a study of T cell responses to AZD1222 COVID-19 vaccine. Sequencing used immunoSEQ multiplex PCR; TCRdb keeps in-frame clones, though not all of them. The sample comprises roughly 130,000 clones, around 90% of which are singletons, and about 1.5% rests with the top ten. Material: peripheral blood, obtained on day 0 of AZD1222 vaccination. The receptor set was obtained from an adult in good health.

The chain has TRBV7-3 and TRBJ1-1, with D hard to call. The germline V gene has CDR1 SGHTA and CDR2 FQGTGA. V was clipped by 5 bases and J by 4 bases, with 11 bases between them. The CDR3 has 13 residues. As DNA, the CDR3 is TGTGCCAGCAGCCAAGGAGGGCTCACTGAAGCTTTCTTT. Translated: CASSQGGLTEAFF.

This chain uses TRBV6-5 with TRBJ2-7; tentative D call: TRBD1 (5 bases). This CDR3 is built from 14 residues. CDR1 is MNHEY, CDR2 SVGAGI, per germline. V lost 8 bases, J lost 0 bases, and 14 bases lay in between. For the CDR3, the DNA is TGTGCCAGCGTCAGACAGCCGAGCTCCTACGAGCAGTACTTC. It is translated as CASVRQPSSYEQYF.

This chain joins TRBV24-1 and TRBJ1-4; the match to TRBD1 covers 11 bases. Looked up from germline, CDR1 is KGHDR and CDR2 is SFDVKD. The J segment lost 8 bases and the V segment lost 4 bases, leaving 5 bases of the junction unmatched. CDR3 length: 15 amino acids. The CDR3 sequence is CATSDPGTGGEKLFF. The CDR3 DNA reads as TGTGCCACCAGTGACCCCGGGACAGGGGGAGAAAAACTGTTTTTT.

The chain employs TRBV3-1 (or the pseudogene TRBV3-2) and TRBJ2-7; 9 bases align to TRBD1. Per the germline V gene, CDR1 is LGHDT and CDR2 is YNNKEL (reference sequence). V was pared by 4 bases and J by 6 bases, with 10 bases of the junction left unmatched. CDR3 length equals 15 residues. CDR3 amino acids: CASSPHGQGTSEQYF. CDR3 bases: TGTGCCAGCAGCCCCCACGGACAGGGGACCTCCGAGCAGTACTTC.

The J gene is TRBJ2-7, the V gene TRBV11-2, with 8 positions matching TRBD1. Germline trimming cut 5 bases from V and 0 bases from J; bases unmatched to any gene: 15. This CDR3 has 18 residues. Germline V gene sequence: CDR1 SGHAT, CDR2 FQNNGV. Written as DNA, the CDR3 is TGTGCCAGCAGCCGAGGGGGGACAGGCCTGATTGTCTCCTACGAGCAGTACTTC. Amino acids: CASSRGGTGLIVSYEQYF.

The rearrangement uses TRBV7-6 and TRBJ2-7; 7 bases are a match to TRBD1. Germline CDR1 is SGHVS and CDR2 is FNYEAQ. The trim removed 4 bases at V and 2 bases at J, leaving 5 bases unmatched. This CDR3 has 14 amino acids. As DNA, the CDR3 is TGTGCCAGCAGCTCTCCGGGACAGACCTACGAGCAGTACTTC. Translated: CASSSPGQTYEQYF.

This clone was recorded only once. V and J are TRBV19 and TRBJ2-1, with 7 bases lining up with TRBD1. The CDR3 runs 17 residues. The V gene's germline CDR1 is LNHDA and CDR2 SQIVND (reference sequence). V lost 3 bases, J lost 5 bases, and 13 bases stayed unmatched. CDR3 in amino acids: CASSISRGQGRHNEQFF. The CDR3 nucleotides read TGTGCCAGTAGTATCTCGAGGGGGCAGGGAAGGCACAATGAGCAGTTCTTC.

The chain uses TRBV21-1 and TRBJ1-6. TRBV21-1 is described as a pseudogene. This CDR3 has 14 residues. The CDR3 DNA sequence: TGTGCCAGCAGTCAAGACGGCATTAATTCACCCCTCCACTTT. It codes for CASSQDGINSPLHF.

This clone occurred once. This sequence joins TRBV30 and TRBJ1-2; D is undetermined. Deletions cut 3 bases from V and 4 bases from J, with 12 bases between. Germline V gene sequence: CDR1 GTSNPN, CDR2 SVGIG (reference sequence). The CDR3 has 13 amino acids. The CDR3 is CAWSSHPPYGYTF. CDR3 nucleotide sequence: TGTGCCTGGAGCTCTCACCCCCCCTATGGCTACACCTTC.

The V call is TRBV7-9, the J call TRBJ1-2; D not resolved. Germline-derived CDR1 and CDR2 are SEHNR and FQNEAQ (reference sequence). Trimming pared 1 base from V and 1 base from J, leaving 4 bases between. This CDR3 comprises 13 residues. The CDR3: CASSLEVNYGYTF. The CDR3 DNA sequence: TGTGCCAGCAGCTTAGAGGTTAACTATGGCTACACCTTC.

The J gene is TRBJ2-6, the V gene TRBV7-7; no definite D call. The V end was cut by 5 bases, the J end by 5 bases, with 22 bases between. The CDR3 has 18 amino acids. Germline-derived CDR1 and CDR2 are SSHAT and FNYEAQ (reference sequence). The CDR3 nucleotides read TGTGCCAGCAGCACGAATTTAAGTGCCCAAAGTCGGGCCAACGTCCTGACTTTC. Amino acid sequence: CASSTNLSAQSRANVLTF. Full variable domain (remainder filled in from reference TRBV7-7 and TRBJ2-6): GAGVSQSPRYKVTKRGQDVTLRCDPISSHATLYWYQQALGQGPEFLTYFNYEAQPDKSGLPSDRFSAERPEGSISTLTIQRTEQRDSAMYRCASSTNLSAQSRANVLTFGAGSRLTVL.

This clone has just a few counts. J is TRBJ1-1 and V is TRBV1; TRBD1, the table's D call, lacks a check against the DNA. TRBV1 is designated a pseudogene. The CDR3 runs to 14 residues. The CDR3 here is CTSSPLGRNTEAFF. The CDR3 DNA sequence: TGCACCAGCAGCCCCCTGGGCCGGAACACTGAAGCTTTCTTT.

The sample holds a few counts of this clone. This sequence joins TRBV19 and TRBJ2-7, with D unresolved. With 5 bases removed from V and 2 bases from J, the gap between germline ends came to 10 bases. The CDR3 sequence is 13 residues long. Germline CDR1 and CDR2: LNHDA and SQIVND (reference sequence). CDR3 DNA: TGTGCCAGTAGTCAGGTCAGCACCTACGAGCAGTACTTC. Protein: CASSQVSTYEQYF.

The V call is TRBV6-5, the J call TRBJ2-4; TRBD1 matches 7 bases. CDR3 length equals 15 residues. Trimming took 6 bases from V and 5 from J; bases not matched to a gene: 10. Germline V gene sequence: CDR1 MNHEY, CDR2 SVGAGI. The CDR3 DNA follows: TGTGCCAGCAGCCTTTCGACAGGGATCCAAAACATTCAGTACTTC. Translated: CASSLSTGIQNIQYF.

The chain recombines TRBV2 with TRBJ2-7, with D possibly matching TRBD1 (6 bases). CDR1 and CDR2 (germline): SNHLY, FYNNEI. This CDR3 comprises 13 residues. V was clipped by 3 bases and J by 5 bases, with 11 bases between them. The CDR3, as DNA: TGTGCCAGCAGTGAGGCAGGGGACAACGAGCAGTACTTC. Translating gives CASSEAGDNEQYF.

V gene TRBV20-1 combines with J gene TRBJ1-4; D gene ambiguous. This CDR3 is built from 11 residues. V was shortened by 3 bases and J by 11 bases, with 10 bases between the two germline ends. The V gene's germline CDR1 is DFQATT and CDR2 SNEGSKA (reference sequence). CDR3 DNA: TGCAGTGCTAGTGATTCTCATAAACTGTTTTTT. Its protein product is CSASDSHKLFF.

The chain carries TRBV5-4 and TRBJ1-4; 8 bases fit TRBD1. The J segment lost 3 bases and the V segment lost 5 bases, leaving 9 bases of the junction unmatched. The CDR3 has 16 amino acids. The V gene's germline CDR1 is SGHNT and CDR2 YYREEE (reference sequence). Here the CDR3 reads CASSQGQGAPNEKLFF. CDR3 in DNA: TGTGCCAGCAGTCAGGGGCAGGGGGCGCCTAATGAAAAACTGTTTTTT.

This clone was found a few times. The V and J genes are TRBV6-2 or TRBV6-3 and TRBJ2-7, with 8 bases fitting TRBD1. Germline V gene sequence: CDR1 MNHEY, CDR2 SVGEGT. The ends lost 0 bases at V and 0 bases at J; junction bases unmatched: 1. This CDR3 is 15 amino acids long. The CDR3 region is CASSYSGTGSYEQYF. CDR3 bases: TGTGCCAGCAGTTACTCGGGGACAGGCTCCTACGAGCAGTACTTC.

V and J are TRBV11-1 and TRBJ2-1; TRBD1 matches 7 bases. The CDR3 is 15 amino acids. After removal of 5 bases from V and 1 base from J, the junction contained 5 bases not matched to a gene. CDR1 and CDR2 from the germline V gene are SGHAT and FQDESV (reference sequence). The CDR3: CASSVTGLSYNEQFF. The CDR3 bases are TGTGCCAGCAGCGTGACAGGGTTATCCTACAATGAGCAGTTCTTC.

The CDR3 protein is CASSQGTGGTEAFF. The CDR3 bases are TGTGCCAGTAGTCAGGGGACAGGGGGCACTGAAGCTTTCTTT. The chain carries TRBV19 and TRBJ1-1, with 11 bases that match TRBD1. Unmatched junction bases numbered 3, after V lost 5 bases and J lost 4 bases. Germline CDR1 and CDR2: LNHDA and SQIVND (reference sequence). The CDR3 is 14 residues long.

The chain is built from TRBV6-7 and TRBJ2-2; D tentatively fits TRBD1 or TRBD2 (6 bases each). TRBV6-7 is labeled an ORF, and its function is uncertain. V was clipped by 8 bases and J by 1 base, with 14 bases between them. The CDR3 spans 15 residues. The CDR3 nucleotides read TGTGCCAGCCCGGGGGCACTCAAGAACACCGGGGAGCTGTTTTTT. Its protein is CASPGALKNTGELFF.

The rearrangement joins TRBV18 to TRBJ2-2; D tentatively reads TRBD1 or TRBD2 (6 bases each). The germline V and J ends were trimmed by 2 bases and 1 base, with 17 bases remaining between them. Germline V gene lookup returns CDR1 KGHSH and CDR2 LQKENI. The CDR3 totals 18 residues. In DNA form, the CDR3 reads TGTGCCAGCTCACCATTGATTATCGGGGGCCTGAACACCGGGGAGCTGTTTTTT. This translates into CASSPLIIGGLNTGELFF.

The V and J genes are TRBV21-1 and TRBJ2-7; the table gives TRBD1 as D, unverified against the DNA. TRBV21-1 is a listed pseudogene. There are 16 residues in the CDR3. CDR3 region: CASSKFSESRPYEQYF. The CDR3 nucleotides read TGTGCCAGCAGCAAGTTTTCCGAAAGCAGGCCCTACGAGCAGTACTTC.

This chain uses TRBV7-9 with TRBJ2-4; TRBD1 agrees at 7 bases. Germline V gives CDR1 SEHNR, CDR2 FQNEAQ (reference sequence). The trim removed 6 bases at V and 0 bases at J, leaving 14 bases unmatched. The CDR3 runs 18 residues. CDR3 residues: CASSTKWTGDIAKNIQYF. In DNA, the CDR3 is TGTGCCAGCAGTACGAAATGGACAGGAGATATAGCCAAAAACATTCAGTACTTC.